The clone carrying this T cell receptor (beta chain) was seen only once. These data come from a study of shared clonotypes between healthy human individuals. The CDR3 has 15 residues. The germline V and J ends were trimmed by 0 bases and 0 bases, with 7 bases remaining between them. Germline CDR1 SGHRS, CDR2 YFSETQ. Sequenced by immunoSEQ multiplex PCR; TCRdb stores in-frame clones only, minus some. This sample has about 1.5 million clones, with approximately 97% found just once. This chain links TRBV5-1 with TRBJ1-3; D unclear. The TCR was taken from a man younger than 40 in good health. Sequencing used naive CD4+ T cells sorted from blood. As to subset: CD45RA+ positively selected. The CDR3 nucleotides are TGCGCCAGCAGCTTGGAACAGATCTCTGGAAACACCATATATTTT. This gives the protein CASSLEQISGNTIYF.